A selection of T cell receptor beta chains follows, all from one sample in a study of Ad26.COV2.S vaccination and SARS-CoV-2 variants. TCRdb's table, derived via immunoSEQ multiplex PCR, lists solely in-frame clones and lacks some. The sample includes over 400,000 clones, around 93% of them seen just once. The material sequenced was peripheral blood, taken in a trial of Ad26.COV2.S vaccine versus placebo. The receptors were sampled from a person aged 18-65 years who received the Ad26.COV2.S COVID-19 vaccine or a placebo. Both conserved end residues are part of each CDR3.

V gene | CDR3 protein
TRBV7-9 | CASSLAGRSTDTQYF
TRBV4-1 | CASSQVRYGTGVVAFF
TRBV7-6 | CASSLAEGPNNEQFF
TRBV5-5 | CASSPGDRYEKLFF
TRBV6-5 | CASSYSPSSYEQYF
TRBV7-2 | CASSLALAGETQYF
TRBV29-1 | CSAIPQGRHEKLFF
TRBV7-6 | CASSGSEMASGGETQYF
TRBV7-2 | CASSGTVNTEAFF
TRBV27 | CASSPYNSPPFF
TRBV28 | CASSYGFSGQGVKQYF
TRBV4-3 | CASSQIQWAGNTEAFF
TRBV5-1 | CASSSGDRDSGELFF
TRBV4-1 | CASSQDRLARTYEQYF
TRBV12-5 | CASGLDLTGQSYEQYF
TRBV28 | CASKGGPVDNSPLHF
TRBV5-4 | CASSFFAGPEAFF
TRBV24-1 | CATSKGTSYNEQFF
TRBV25-1 | CASSEPDRVGRNEQYF
TRBV9 | CASSVEDRDQPQHF
TRBV28 | CASSFTIEPGTDNTEAFF
TRBV29-1 | CSGADLPTDTQYF
TRBV28 | CASSPGGQRNYGYTF
TRBV9 | CASSEQGDMNTEAFF
TRBV7-9 | CASSFHRDRGPDTQYF
TRBV7-9 | CASSPRIGGYTQYF
TRBV30 | CAWSVPGQGKYEQYF
TRBV10-1 | CASSENRTARGMNTEAFF
TRBV7-2 | CASSPRGGPYEQYF
TRBV25-1 | CASSEWAGGTYEQYF
TRBV3-1/TRBV3-2 | CASSQGGQGLEAFF
TRBV3-1/TRBV3-2 | CASSQRYSGTGQFF
TRBV10-3 | CAISETRTSGGSSTDTQYF
TRBV7-9 | CASSSRLAGPAYNEQFF
TRBV14 | CASSQELYNEQFF
TRBV7-8 | CASSLRGRDYGYTF
TRBV30 | CACERNTIYF
TRBV5-1 | CASSWGDRGNQETQYF
TRBV18 | CASSPARGEAFF
TRBV5-1 | CASSRVEGTSYGYTF